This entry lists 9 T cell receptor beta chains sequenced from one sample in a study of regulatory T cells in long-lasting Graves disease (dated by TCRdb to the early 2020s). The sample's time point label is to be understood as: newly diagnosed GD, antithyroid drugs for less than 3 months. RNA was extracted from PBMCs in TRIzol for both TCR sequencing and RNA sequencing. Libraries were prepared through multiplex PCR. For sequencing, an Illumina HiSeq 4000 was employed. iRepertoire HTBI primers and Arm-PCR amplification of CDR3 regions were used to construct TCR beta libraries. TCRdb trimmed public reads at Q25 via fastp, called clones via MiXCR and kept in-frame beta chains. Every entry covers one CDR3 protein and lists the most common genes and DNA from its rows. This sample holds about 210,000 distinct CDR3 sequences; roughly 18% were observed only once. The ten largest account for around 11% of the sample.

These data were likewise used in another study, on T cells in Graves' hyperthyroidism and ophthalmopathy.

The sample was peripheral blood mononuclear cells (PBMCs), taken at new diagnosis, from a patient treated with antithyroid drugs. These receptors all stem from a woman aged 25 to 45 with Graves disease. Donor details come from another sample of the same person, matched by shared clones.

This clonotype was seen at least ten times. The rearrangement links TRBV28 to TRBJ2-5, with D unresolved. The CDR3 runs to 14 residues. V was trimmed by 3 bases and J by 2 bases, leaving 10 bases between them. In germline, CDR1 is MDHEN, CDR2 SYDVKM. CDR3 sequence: CASSFGSQQETQYF. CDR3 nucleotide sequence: TGTGCCAGCAGTTTTGGCAGCCAACAAGAGACCCAGTACTTC.

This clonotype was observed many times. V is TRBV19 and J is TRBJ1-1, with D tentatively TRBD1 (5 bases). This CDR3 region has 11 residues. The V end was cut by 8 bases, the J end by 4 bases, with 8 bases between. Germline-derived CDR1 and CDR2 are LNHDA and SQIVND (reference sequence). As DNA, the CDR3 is TGTGCCAGTGGGGGAGGCACTGAAGCTTTCTTT. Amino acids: CASGGGTEAFF.

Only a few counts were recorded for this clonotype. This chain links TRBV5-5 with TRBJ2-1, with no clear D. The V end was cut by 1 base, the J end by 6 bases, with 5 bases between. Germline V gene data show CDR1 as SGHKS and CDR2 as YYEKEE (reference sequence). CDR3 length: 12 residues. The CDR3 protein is CASSLTINEQFF. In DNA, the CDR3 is TGTGCCAGCAGCTTGACCATCAATGAGCAGTTCTTC. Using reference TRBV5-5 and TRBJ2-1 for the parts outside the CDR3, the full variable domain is DAGVTQSPTHLIKTRGQQVTLRCSPISGHKSVSWYQQVLGQGPQFIFQYYEKEERGRGNFPDRFSARQFPNYSSELNVNALLLGDSALYLCASSLTINEQFFGPGTRLTVL.

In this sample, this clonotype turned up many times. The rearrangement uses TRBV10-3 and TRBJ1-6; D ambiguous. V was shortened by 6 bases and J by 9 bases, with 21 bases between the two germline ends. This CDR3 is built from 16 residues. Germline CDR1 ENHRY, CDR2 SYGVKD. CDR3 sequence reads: CAISEVGQTDGSPLHF. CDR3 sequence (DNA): TGTGCCATCAGCGAAGTAGGGCAGACCGATGGTTCACCCCTCCACTTT.

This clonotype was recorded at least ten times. CDR3 sequence: CASSGTRGGGETQYF. CDR3 nucleotide sequence: TGTGCCAGCAGTGGGACCCGGGGTGGTGGAGAGACCCAGTACTTC. V and J are TRBV6-2 or TRBV6-3 and TRBJ2-5; possibly TRBD1 or TRBD2 for D (5 bases each). CDR1 and CDR2 from the germline V gene are MNHEY and SVGEGT. V was cut by 5 bases and J by 4 bases, with 17 bases left in between. The CDR3 extends over 15 amino acids.

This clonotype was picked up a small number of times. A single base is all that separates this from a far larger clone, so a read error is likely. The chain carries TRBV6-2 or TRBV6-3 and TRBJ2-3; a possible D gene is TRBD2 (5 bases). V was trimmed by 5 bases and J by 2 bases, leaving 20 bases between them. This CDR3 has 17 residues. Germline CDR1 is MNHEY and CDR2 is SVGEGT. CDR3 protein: CASSDFPGTTPTDTQYF. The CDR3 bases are TGTGCCAGCAGTGATTTTCCGGGAACAACACCCACAGATACGCAGTATTTT.

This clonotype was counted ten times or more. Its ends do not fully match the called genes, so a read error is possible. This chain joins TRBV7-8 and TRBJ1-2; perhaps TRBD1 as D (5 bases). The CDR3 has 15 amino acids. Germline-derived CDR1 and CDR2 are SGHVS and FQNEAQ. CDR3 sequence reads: CASSLGGISSYRYTF. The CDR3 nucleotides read TGTGCCAGCAGCTTAGGGGGGATCTCCTCCTATCGCTACACCTTC.

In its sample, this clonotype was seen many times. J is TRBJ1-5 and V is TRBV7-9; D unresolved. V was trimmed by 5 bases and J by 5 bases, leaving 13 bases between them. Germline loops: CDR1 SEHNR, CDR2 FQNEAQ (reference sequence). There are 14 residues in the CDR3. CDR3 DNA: TGTGCCAGCAGCCACTTAGGCAGCGATCAGCCCCAGCATTTT. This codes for CASSHLGSDQPQHF.

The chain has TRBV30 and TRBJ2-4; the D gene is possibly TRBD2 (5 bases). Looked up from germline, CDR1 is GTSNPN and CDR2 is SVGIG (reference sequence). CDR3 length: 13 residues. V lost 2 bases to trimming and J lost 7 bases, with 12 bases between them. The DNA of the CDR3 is TGTGCCTGGAGTCTTGAGAGGGTTAACATTCAGTACTTC. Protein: CAWSLERVNIQYF.